Below, 27 T cell receptor beta chains from the same sample are listed, as sequenced in a study of OX40 agonist ivuxolimab in advanced cancers. Using immunoSEQ multiplex PCR, the repertoire was profiled, and TCRdb retains in-frame clones only, with some absent. The sample holds fewer than 95,000 clones, roughly four fifths seen once. The specimen was CD4+ or CD8+ T cells sorted from blood, collected in a trial of the OX40 agonist ivuxolimab. All receptors derive from an adult with an advanced solid tumor such as melanoma, head and neck, liver or kidney cancer.

V and J are TRBV28 and TRBJ2-1; 8 bases map to TRBD1. Trimming at V came to 5 bases and at J to 4 bases, leaving 4 bases not matched to a gene. This CDR3 is 14 amino acids long. The V gene's germline CDR1 is MDHEN and CDR2 SYDVKM. The CDR3 sequence is CASSIQGDYNEQFF. CDR3 DNA sequence: TGTGCCAGCAGTATACAGGGGGATTACAATGAGCAGTTCTTC.

This chain connects TRBV13 to TRBJ2-3; TRBD2 agrees at 12 bases. The CDR3 is 15 amino acids. Germline values: CDR1 PRHDT, CDR2 FYEKMQ (reference sequence). Trimming took 2 bases from V and 6 from J; bases not matched to a gene: 3. CDR3 sequence (DNA): TGTGCCAGCAGCTTACGACTAGCGGGAGTGGATACGCAGTATTTT. Protein: CASSLRLAGVDTQYF.

The rearrangement joins TRBV9 to TRBJ1-2, with D unresolved. Germline CDR1 is SGDLS and CDR2 is YYNGEE. The V and J ends lost 0 bases and 7 bases respectively, with 13 bases between them. The CDR3 is 14 amino acids. The chain's CDR3 is CASSVATGLGGYTF. CDR3 nucleotide sequence: TGTGCCAGCAGCGTAGCTACCGGTTTGGGTGGCTACACCTTC. Full variable domain (remainder filled in from reference TRBV9 and TRBJ1-2): DSGVTQTPKHLITATGQRVTLRCSPRSGDLSVYWYQQSLDQGLQFLIQYYNGEERAKGNILERFSAQQFPDLHSELNLSSLELGDSALYFCASSVATGLGGYTFGSGTRLTVV.

This chain joins TRBV2 and TRBJ2-7; 8 bases align to TRBD1. V trimming: 7 bases; J trimming: 5 bases; junction bases outside the gene matches: 13. CDR1 is SNHLY, CDR2 FYNNEI, per germline. This CDR3 comprises 15 residues. The CDR3, as DNA: TGTGCCAGCAATGGGATGGCGACAGGGGCAAACGAGCAGTACTTC. This sequence encodes CASNGMATGANEQYF.

The gene calls are TRBV5-1 and TRBJ1-2; the match to TRBD1 covers 7 bases. V was clipped by 4 bases and J by 2 bases; unmatched bases: 5. The germline V gene has CDR1 SGHRS and CDR2 YFSETQ. The CDR3 is 14 residues long. The CDR3 nucleotides read TGCGCCAGCAGCCCACAGGGGAAAAACTATGGCTACACCTTC. Translated: CASSPQGKNYGYTF.

The gene calls are TRBV5-4 and TRBJ2-1; 7 bases are a match to TRBD2. The CDR3 sequence is 14 residues long. CDR1 is SGHNT, CDR2 YYREEE, per germline (reference sequence). Trimming took 0 bases from V and 7 from J; bases not matched to a gene: 4. CDR3 protein: CASSLGGEGNEQFF. In nucleotides, the CDR3 is TGTGCCAGCAGCTTGGGCGGGGAGGGGAATGAGCAGTTCTTC.

This clone occurred a few times. This chain uses TRBV7-8 with TRBJ2-6; D is unresolved. Germline loops: CDR1 SGHVS, CDR2 FQNEAQ. The V and J ends lost 5 bases and 0 bases respectively, with 20 bases between them. The CDR3 loop spans 19 amino acids. Here the CDR3 reads CASSPVVPRPSSGANVLTF. Written as DNA, the CDR3 is TGTGCCAGCAGCCCTGTTGTACCCCGACCCAGCTCTGGGGCCAACGTCCTGACTTTC. The complete variable domain, with remaining parts taken from reference TRBV7-8 and TRBJ2-6, reads GAGVSQSPRYKVAKRGQDVALRCDPISGHVSLFWYQQALGQGPEFLTYFQNEAQLDKSGLPSDRFFAERPEGSVSTLKIQRTQQEDSAVYLCASSPVVPRPSSGANVLTFGAGSRLTVL.

The J gene is TRBJ1-3, the V gene TRBV21-1. TRBV21-1 is a known pseudogene. This CDR3 has 14 amino acids. The CDR3 nucleotides are TGTGCCAGCAGCAGTCAGGGAGCTGGAAACACCATATATTTT. This translates into CASSSQGAGNTIYF.

The chain couples TRBV30 to TRBJ2-1; D is unclear. The CDR3 consists of 12 residues. Germline V CDR1 and CDR2: GTSNPN, SVGIG (reference sequence). V was cut by 3 bases and J by 7 bases, with 10 bases left in between. For the CDR3, the DNA is TGTGCCTGGAGGCTGGGTTTAAATGAGCAGTTCTTC. It codes for CAWRLGLNEQFF. The full variable domain, completed using reference TRBV30 and TRBJ2-1, is SQTIHQWPATLVQPVGSPLSLECTVEGTSNPNLYWYRQAAGRGLQLLFYSVGIGQISSEVPQNLSASRPQDRQFILSSKKLLLSDSGFYLCAWRLGLNEQFFGPGTRLTVL.

V gene TRBV28 combines with J gene TRBJ1-1; the match to TRBD1 covers 10 bases. This CDR3 region has 16 residues. V lost 6 bases and J lost 1; bases outside the gene matches: 8. CDR1 is MDHEN and CDR2 is SYDVKM in the germline V gene. This chain's CDR3 is CASSPGQGPGNTEAFF. In DNA, the CDR3 is TGTGCCAGCAGCCCGGGACAGGGGCCCGGGAACACTGAAGCTTTCTTT.

The chain couples TRBV2 to TRBJ2-5, with D perhaps matching TRBD2 (8 bases). This CDR3 has 14 amino acids. CDR1 SNHLY and CDR2 FYNNEI come from the germline V gene. V lost 6 bases and J 5 bases, leaving 16 bases between the germline ends. CDR3: CASSYREGAETQYF. The CDR3 DNA reads as TGTGCCAGCAGCTACCGGGAGGGGGCTGAGACCCAGTACTTC.

The chain carries TRBV5-1 and TRBJ1-2; D is undetermined. V lost 0 bases to trimming and J lost 4 bases, with 16 bases between them. Germline lookup yields CDR1 SGHRS and CDR2 YFSETQ. The CDR3 loop spans 16 amino acids. Written as DNA, the CDR3 is TGCGCCAGCAGCTTGGGTAGTATTGGGCAGAGCTATGGCTACACCTTC. It yields the protein CASSLGSIGQSYGYTF.

V usage is TRBV28 and J usage is TRBJ2-3; TRBD1 matches 9 bases. The J segment lost 5 bases and the V segment lost 6 bases, leaving 6 bases of the junction unmatched. The CDR3 is 14 amino acids. Germline CDR1 and CDR2: MDHEN and SYDVKM. CDR3 region: CASRRGQGVDTQYF. The CDR3 DNA sequence: TGTGCCAGCAGGAGGGGACAGGGAGTAGATACGCAGTATTTT.

This clone was recorded a few times. V usage is TRBV11-2 and J usage is TRBJ1-2, with unresolved D. V lost 5 bases, J lost 3 bases, and 10 bases lay in between. CDR1 and CDR2 from the germline V gene are SGHAT and FQNNGV. The CDR3 is made up of 13 amino acids. The CDR3 region is CASSPDGHYGYTF. The CDR3 DNA is TGTGCCAGCAGCCCGGACGGACACTATGGCTACACCTTC.

This clone has just one count. J is TRBJ2-5 and V is TRBV5-1; D not certain. The CDR3 loop spans 15 amino acids. The ends were cut back, 4 bases at V and 5 bases at J, with 18 bases in the middle. Germline V CDR1 and CDR2: SGHRS, YFSETQ. CDR3 coding DNA: TGCGCCAGCAGCCCCGACCTGGGGAAGGGCGAGACCCAGTACTTC. Its protein is CASSPDLGKGETQYF.

For the CDR3, the DNA is TGTGCCAGCAGTAACAGGAAGATTGAGACCCAGTACTTC. It yields the protein CASSNRKIETQYF. The chain joins TRBV25-1 to TRBJ2-5; a weak D match, TRBD1 (5 bases). Germline lookup yields CDR1 MGHDK and CDR2 SYGVNS. The CDR3 runs to 13 residues. V lost 5 bases and J 5 bases, leaving 12 bases between the germline ends.

The table lists this clone with a few counts. The rearrangement links TRBV6-6 to TRBJ1-2; 8 bases fit TRBD1. From germline, CDR1 is MNHNY and CDR2 SVGAGI (reference sequence). The ends lost 2 bases at V and 4 bases at J; junction bases unmatched: 6. The CDR3 is made up of 15 amino acids. The CDR3 region is CASSYMDRDIYGYTF. In DNA form, the CDR3 reads TGTGCCAGCAGTTACATGGACAGGGATATCTATGGCTACACCTTC.

This rearrangement joins TRBV5-1 to TRBJ1-1; 9 nucleotides line up with TRBD1. V trimming: 2 bases; J trimming: 0 bases; junction bases outside the gene matches: 5. CDR3 length: 16 residues. CDR1 and CDR2 (germline): SGHRS, YFSETQ. The CDR3, as DNA: TGCGCCAGCAGCTTCGGGGACAGGGTATTGAACACTGAAGCTTTCTTT. Amino acid sequence: CASSFGDRVLNTEAFF.

The chain combines TRBV28 with TRBJ2-1; 11 positions match TRBD2. Germline V gives CDR1 MDHEN, CDR2 SYDVKM. CDR3 size: 15 residues. The junction had 1 base not matched to a gene; V was cut back by 1 base and J by 5 bases. The CDR3 sequence: CASSLLTSGDNEQFF. In DNA form, the CDR3 reads TGTGCCAGCAGTTTATTGACTAGCGGGGACAATGAGCAGTTCTTC.

This sequence joins TRBV7-2 and TRBJ2-7, with 11 nucleotides matching TRBD2. CDR1 and CDR2 from the germline V gene are SGHTA and FQGNSA. The CDR3 totals 16 residues. V trimming: 1 base; J trimming: 5 bases; junction bases outside the gene matches: 7. DNA of the CDR3: TGTGCCAGCAGCTTAGGCATACTAGCGGGAGTCCACGAGCAGTACTTC. Its translation: CASSLGILAGVHEQYF. Supplemented by reference TRBV7-2 and TRBJ2-7, the full variable domain reads GAGVSQSPSNKVTEKGKDVELRCDPISGHTALYWYRQSLGQGLEFLIYFQGNSAPDKSGLPSDRFSAERTGGSVSTLTIQRTQQEDSAVYLCASSLGILAGVHEQYFGPGTRLTVT.

The sample holds one count of this clone. The chain uses TRBV5-4 and TRBJ1-2, with 9 bases that match TRBD1. Germline V CDR1 and CDR2: SGHNT, YYREEE (reference sequence). The trim removed 3 bases at V and 1 base at J, leaving 1 base unmatched. The CDR3 extends over 14 amino acids. In nucleotides, the CDR3 is TGTGCCAGCAGCTGGGGACAGGGTAACTATGGCTACACCTTC. Translating it yields CASSWGQGNYGYTF.

This chain links TRBV11-3 with TRBJ2-2, with D possibly called TRBD1 or TRBD2 (5 bases each). This CDR3 is 13 amino acids long. The V end was cut by 2 bases, the J end by 7 bases, with 8 bases between. Germline V gene data show CDR1 as SGHNT and CDR2 as YENEEA. The CDR3: CASSLRGVGELFF. For the CDR3, the DNA is TGTGCCAGCAGCTTACGGGGCGTCGGGGAGCTGTTTTTT.

The chain combines TRBV11-2 with TRBJ2-1; maybe TRBD2 (5 bases). Germline V gene lookup returns CDR1 SGHAT and CDR2 FQNNGV. This CDR3 has 14 amino acids. Deletions cut 0 bases from V and 5 bases from J, with 8 bases between. CDR3: CASSLEVSDNEQFF. The DNA for the CDR3 is TGTGCCAGCAGCTTAGAGGTTAGCGACAATGAGCAGTTCTTC.

This clone was picked up a small number of times. The DNA for the CDR3 is TGTGCCAGCAGGGGCTTGAACAATCAGCCCCAGCATTTT. This gives the protein CASRGLNNQPQHF. The genes are TRBV25-1 and TRBJ1-5, with D unresolved. V lost 6 bases and J 3 bases, leaving 9 bases between the germline ends. Germline CDR1 and CDR2: MGHDK and SYGVNS. This CDR3 region has 13 residues.

The gene calls are TRBV30 and TRBJ1-5; 7 nucleotides agree with TRBD1. The V gene's germline CDR1 is GTSNPN and CDR2 SVGIG (reference sequence). V was clipped by 4 bases and J by 0 bases; unmatched bases: 6. The CDR3 sequence is 15 residues long. CDR3 in amino acids: CAWNLGQASNQPQHF. The CDR3 DNA reads as TGTGCCTGGAACCTCGGACAGGCTAGCAATCAGCCCCAGCATTTT.

J is TRBJ1-3 and V is TRBV7-2; 7 bases align to TRBD1. Trimming took 5 bases from V and 4 from J; bases not matched to a gene: 8. Germline V lookup: CDR1 SGHTA, CDR2 FQGNSA. This CDR3 has 15 residues. CDR3 loop: CASSPETGRGNTIYF. CDR3 DNA sequence: TGTGCCAGCAGCCCAGAGACAGGGAGGGGAAACACCATATATTTT. Full variable domain (rest looked up from reference TRBV7-2 and TRBJ1-3): GAGVSQSPSNKVTEKGKDVELRCDPISGHTALYWYRQSLGQGLEFLIYFQGNSAPDKSGLPSDRFSAERTGGSVSTLTIQRTQQEDSAVYLCASSPETGRGNTIYFGEGSWLTVV.

This clone came up a few times. The J gene is TRBJ2-2, the V gene TRBV7-2, with TRBD1 identical over 7 bases. The V gene end was trimmed by 5 bases and the J gene end by 8 bases; junction bases not matched to a gene: 8. This CDR3 comprises 14 residues. Germline V gives CDR1 SGHTA, CDR2 FQGNSA. In nucleotides, the CDR3 is TGTGCCAGCAGCCCCGACAGGGCGAGAGGGGAGCTGTTTTTT. Protein sequence: CASSPDRARGELFF.